At least ten counts were recorded for the clone carrying this TCR beta chain. Its target is unknown. The source of the sample is a study of breast tumors, draining lymph nodes, adjacent tissues. Overall study findings and caveats: The lymph node origin of tumor T cells was framed as consistent with a hypothesis, not demonstrated.

TCRdb reprocessed the multiplex PCR reads with MiXCR, giving one entry per CDR3 protein. The data contain 250,000 or so distinct CDR3 sequences, around 30% of them singletons. The lymph nodes were axillary draining lymph nodes from breast cancer patients. Germline loops: CDR1 LNHDA, CDR2 SQIVND (reference sequence). The CDR3 covers 11 residues. J gave up 9 bases and V 4 bases, and 2 bases lay outside the gene matches. The specimen was axillary lymph node tissue. The chain employs TRBV19 and TRBJ2-7; 8 nucleotides agree with TRBD1. The source of this sequence is a female donor with breast cancer. Some clones in this sample may be carry-over from other donors' samples. CDR3 nucleotide sequence: TGTGCCAGTAGTAATACAGGGGGGCAGTACTTC. This codes for CASSNTGGQYF.